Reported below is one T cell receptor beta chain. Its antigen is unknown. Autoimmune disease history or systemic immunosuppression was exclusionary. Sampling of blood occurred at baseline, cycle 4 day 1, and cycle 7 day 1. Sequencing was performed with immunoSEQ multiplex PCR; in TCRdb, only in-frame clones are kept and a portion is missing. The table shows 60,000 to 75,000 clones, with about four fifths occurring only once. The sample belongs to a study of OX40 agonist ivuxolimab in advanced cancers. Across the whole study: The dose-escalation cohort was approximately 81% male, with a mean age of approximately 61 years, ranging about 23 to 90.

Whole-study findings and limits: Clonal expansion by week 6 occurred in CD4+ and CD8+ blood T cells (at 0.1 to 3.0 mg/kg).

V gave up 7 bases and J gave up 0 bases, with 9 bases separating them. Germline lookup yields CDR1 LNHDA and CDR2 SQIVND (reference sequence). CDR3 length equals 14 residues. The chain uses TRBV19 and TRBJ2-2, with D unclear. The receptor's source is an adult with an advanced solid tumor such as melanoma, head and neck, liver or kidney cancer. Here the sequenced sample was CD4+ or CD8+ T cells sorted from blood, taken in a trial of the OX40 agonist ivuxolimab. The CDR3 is CASNYKANTGELFF. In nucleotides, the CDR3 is TGTGCCAGTAACTACAAGGCGAACACCGGGGAGCTGTTTTTT.